This T cell receptor (beta chain) was sequenced for a study of beta chain features in type 1 diabetes. As every portion of the isolated RNA was reverse transcribed, the sequencing read expressed TCRB transcripts. The protocol was immunoSEQ multiplex PCR, while the TCRdb copy is restricted to in-frame clones and leaves out a portion. Among 600,000 to 750,000 clones listed, around 11% were seen once. Sorting that relied on CD45RO/CCR7/CD25/CD127/CD95/CD27 yielded CD4+ naive, central memory, regulatory and stem cell-like memory cells. Per the germline V gene, CDR1 is ENHRY and CDR2 is SYGVKD. This CDR3 is 16 amino acids long. J was trimmed by 2 bases and V by 10 bases; bases with no gene match: 14. Overall study results and limits: A pattern of fewer insertions and more deletions at VDJ junctions was seen in type 1 diabetes patients. Sampled from patients, naive, central memory and Treg TCRB repertoires appeared more similar than those sampled from healthy donors. Within each of all four CD4+ subsets, Type 1 diabetes patients had TCRB CDR3s that were moderately but significantly shorter.

This clone came up a few times. The target antigen is unknown. The receptor comes from a man aged 25-45 years with type 1 diabetes. The sequencing sample was made of naive CD4+ T cells from blood. The rearrangement uses TRBV10-3 and TRBJ1-5; TRBD1 agrees at 7 bases. CDR3 amino acids: CATQEGAGYGNQPQHF. The CDR3 DNA is TGTGCCACACAGGAGGGGGCTGGGTATGGCAATCAGCCCCAGCATTTT.